The next 21 T cell receptor beta chains were all read from a single sample in a study of T cells in women clearing cervical HPV infection. Libraries were prepared by immunoSEQ multiplex PCR; TCRdb keeps only in-frame clonotypes and omits some of them. The sample includes tens of thousands of clones. Input material: blood buffy coat. All receptors come from a woman between 18 and 69 years old with a cervical HPV16 infection that either progressed to CIN3+ or cleared (not recorded which).

For this clone: Read coverage stops 3 residues before the CDR3 terminus; the germline J gene supplies the remainder. This sequence joins TRBV19 and TRBJ2-7; 13 bases are a match to TRBD2. With V trimmed by 8 bases and J by 6 bases, 4 bases remained unmatched. There are 13 residues in the CDR3. The germline CDR1 and CDR2 sequences are LNHDA and SQIVND (reference sequence). This CDR3 reads CASGLAGEGEQYF. The part of the CDR3 DNA that was read is TGTGCCAGTGGACTAGCGGGAGAGGGCGAG.

To note about this clone: From the germline J gene comes the end of the CDR3, since the read stops 3 residues before it. The chain couples TRBV7-2 to TRBJ1-1, with D tentatively TRBD1 (6 bases). CDR3 length equals 13 residues. The V end lost 6 bases, the J end lost 3 bases, and 11 bases lay between the germline ends. Per germline, CDR1 SGHTA and CDR2 FQGNSA. Incomplete CDR3 DNA: TGTGCCAGCAGAACAGGGTCTCACACTGAA. Protein: CASRTGSHTE. The whole CDR3 sequence reads CASRTGSHTEAFF. The full variable domain, completed using reference TRBV7-2 and TRBJ1-1, is GAGVSQSPSNKVTEKGKDVELRCDPISGHTALYWYRQSLGQGLEFLIYFQGNSAPDKSGLPSDRFSAERTGGSVSTLTIQRTQQEDSAVYLCASRTGSHTEAFFGQGTRLTVV.

As for this clone: Sequencing ends 3 residues short of the CDR3 end; the germline J gene provides the rest. Other DNA sequences in this sample translate to the same CDR3. The V and J genes are TRBV20-1 and TRBJ2-7; TRBD2 matches 9 bases. Germline V gene lookup returns CDR1 DFQATT and CDR2 SNEGSKA (reference sequence). The V segment lost 3 bases and the J segment 4 bases; nucleotides outside the gene matches: 4. The CDR3 consists of 13 residues. The CDR3 region is CSARGLAGYEQYF. CDR3 DNA (partial): TGCAGTGCTAGGGGACTAGCAGGGTACGAG.

As regards this clone: The read finishes 3 residues shy of the CDR3 end, and the germline J gene is used to complete it. The rearrangement uses TRBV2 and TRBJ1-5; the D is unclear. This CDR3 spans 15 amino acids. V lost 5 bases and J 0 bases, leaving 11 bases between the germline ends. Per the germline V gene, CDR1 is SNHLY and CDR2 is FYNNEI. The CDR3 is CASSSDTFSNQPQHF. Incomplete CDR3 DNA: TGTGCCAGCAGTTCAGACACCTTTAGCAATCAGCCC.

Points on this clone: Coverage ceases 3 residues before the CDR3 finishes, and the germline J gene fills in the end. The chain joins TRBV18 to TRBJ1-2; D uncertain. The CDR3 loop spans 13 amino acids. Germline loops: CDR1 KGHSH, CDR2 LQKENI. The CDR3 loop reads CASSPLDKGGYTF. Incomplete CDR3 DNA: TGTGCCAGCTCACCCCTTGATAAAGGGGGC.

Details on this clone: Read coverage stops 3 residues before the CDR3 terminus; the germline J gene supplies the remainder. V gene TRBV2 combines with J gene TRBJ2-1, with D unclear. V was pared by 4 bases and J by 3 bases, with 7 bases between. Per the germline V gene, CDR1 is SNHLY and CDR2 is FYNNEI. This CDR3 contains 13 residues. The part of the CDR3 DNA that was read is TGTGCCAGCAGTGCCAGAAGCTACAATGAG. Translating gives CASSARSYNE. The whole CDR3 protein reads CASSARSYNEQFF.

A note on this clone: The read gets to within 3 residues of the CDR3 end, and the germline J gene fills in the rest. The gene calls are TRBV5-1 and TRBJ2-4, with D possibly being TRBD2 (7 bases). There are 14 residues in the CDR3. Germline assignment: CDR1 SGHRS and CDR2 YFSETQ. CDR3: CASSFPGEGYDQYF. The CDR3 bases that were read are TGCGCCAGCAGCTTTCCAGGGGAGGGGTACGAT.

Worth noting for this clone: The DNA ends 3 residues before the CDR3 does, and the rest of the CDR3 is filled in from the germline J gene. The chain has TRBV7-9 and TRBJ1-1; no clear D gene. Per the germline V gene, CDR1 is SEHNR and CDR2 is FQNEAQ (reference sequence). The ends were cut back, 5 bases at V and 4 bases at J, with 8 bases in the middle. This CDR3 spans 12 amino acids. Partial CDR3 DNA: TGTGCCAGCAGCCCCATAGTCACTGAA. This encodes CASSPIVTE. The whole CDR3 protein is CASSPIVTEAFF.

On this clone itself: The read gets to within 3 residues of the CDR3 end, and the germline J gene fills in the rest. The chain uses TRBV29-1 and TRBJ2-2; the D is unclear. CDR3 size: 13 residues. Germline values: CDR1 SQVTM, CDR2 ANQGSEA. The ends were cut back, 6 bases at V and 0 bases at J, with 8 bases in the middle. The CDR3 is CSVGLPNTGELFF. The sequenced CDR3 bases are TGCAGCGTAGGTCTCCCGAACACCGGGGAG.

A note on this clone: The CDR3 end falls 3 residues outside the read, so it is completed with the germline J gene. V gene TRBV2 combines with J gene TRBJ1-2, with TRBD1 matching 8 bases. In germline, CDR1 is SNHLY, CDR2 FYNNEI. CDR3 length: 14 amino acids. The CDR3: CASSEGTGIRGYTF. The DNA read from the CDR3 is TGTGCCAGCAGTGAAGGGACAGGGATTAGGGGC.

Note on this clone: The read falls 3 residues short of the CDR3 end, and the missing part is taken from the germline J gene. V gene TRBV5-4 combines with J gene TRBJ2-3; perhaps TRBD2 as D (5 bases). The CDR3 has 15 residues. Trimming took 0 bases from V and 4 from J, leaving 12 bases between them. The germline CDR1 and CDR2 sequences are SGHNT and YYREEE (reference sequence). CDR3 residues: CASSLEPSKADTQYF. CDR3 bases read: TGTGCCAGCAGCTTGGAGCCTAGCAAGGCAGATACG.

The CDR3 DNA, read in part, is TGTGCCAGCAGCTCTCGGGGGGCTGGGGAGACC. It is translated as CASSSRGAGET. The entire CDR3 protein is CASSSRGAGETQYF. The genes are TRBV11-2 and TRBJ2-5, with a weak D call TRBD2 (7 bases). From the germline J gene comes the end of the CDR3, since the read stops 3 residues before it. The CDR3 has 14 amino acids. V gave up 4 bases and J gave up 5 bases, with 14 bases separating them. Germline V gene lookup returns CDR1 SGHAT and CDR2 FQNNGV.

A note on this clone: The sequence runs out 3 residues before the end of the CDR3; the remainder is reconstructed from the germline J gene. The gene calls are TRBV7-3 and TRBJ2-3; D perhaps matches TRBD2 (6 bases). This CDR3 region has 15 residues. CDR1 SGHTA and CDR2 FQGTGA come from the germline V gene. The germline V and J ends were trimmed by 5 bases and 0 bases, with 12 bases remaining between them. CDR3 residues: CASSPGGASTDTQYF. Partial CDR3 DNA: TGTGCCAGCAGCCCCGGAGGGGCTAGCACAGATACG.

The CDR3 protein is CASSYWTGDSNQPQYF. CDR3 bases read: TGTGCCAGCAGTTACTGGACAGGGGATAGCAATCAGCCG. The genes are TRBV6-2 or TRBV6-3 and TRBJ2-3, with TRBD1 matching 9 bases. The read gets to within 3 residues of the CDR3 end, and the germline J gene fills in the rest. The CDR3 has 16 residues. The germline gives CDR1 MNHEY, CDR2 SVGEGT.

On this clone: The observed sequence ends 3 residues before the CDR3 terminus, with the missing tail filled in from the germline J gene. The rearrangement uses TRBV5-1 and TRBJ2-7, with TRBD1 as a possible D gene (6 bases). V was cut by 0 bases and J by 2 bases, with 12 bases left in between. The CDR3 contains 15 residues. Germline V gene sequence: CDR1 SGHRS, CDR2 YFSETQ. CDR3 DNA, as far as it was read: TGCGCCAGCAGCTTGGGGGCAGGGGCAACCTACGAG. It codes for CASSLGAGATYE. The entire CDR3 protein reads CASSLGAGATYEQYF.

As to this clone: With the read ending 3 residues before the CDR3 end, the germline J gene is used to fill in that end. The chain joins TRBV7-9 to TRBJ2-3; TRBD1 matches 9 bases. J gave up 4 bases and V 4 bases, and 3 bases lay outside the gene matches. Germline lookup yields CDR1 SEHNR and CDR2 FQNEAQ (reference sequence). This CDR3 has 14 amino acids. The CDR3 is CASSSTGGADTQYF. The CDR3 DNA, read in part, is TGTGCCAGCAGCTCGACAGGGGGGGCAGATACG.

As regards this clone: The read is 3 residues too short to cover the CDR3 end, so that end is filled in from the germline J gene. The genes are TRBV7-2 and TRBJ2-1; 10 nucleotides agree with TRBD2. Germline values: CDR1 SGHTA, CDR2 FQGNSA. Trimming took 7 bases from V and 1 from J; bases not matched to a gene: 4. This CDR3 contains 15 residues. The covered CDR3 bases are TGTGCCAGCACCGAACTAGCGGGGTCCTACAATGAG. This gives the protein CASTELAGSYNE. The full CDR3 sequence reads CASTELAGSYNEQFF.

Comments on this clone: The read comes to an end 3 residues before the CDR3 does, leaving the germline J gene to fill in the end. The chain combines TRBV20-1 with TRBJ2-3; no firm D call. The CDR3 extends over 15 amino acids. Trimming left V 0 bases short and J 4 bases short, with 14 bases between. Germline-derived CDR1 and CDR2 are DFQATT and SNEGSKA (reference sequence). The sequenced part of the CDR3 DNA is TGCAGTGCTAGAGACCTGGCAGGTGTTGCAGATACG. Amino acid sequence: CSARDLAGVADT. The entire CDR3 protein reads CSARDLAGVADTQYF.

About this clone: The sequenced fragment ends 3 residues before the CDR3 boundary, so the rest is inferred from the germline J gene. The rearrangement links TRBV5-8 to TRBJ2-1; D uncertain. Per germline, CDR1 SGHTS and CDR2 YDEGEE. V was clipped by 4 bases and J by 6 bases, with 8 bases between them. The CDR3 covers 12 residues. The CDR3 region is CASSAPSNEQFF. The part of the CDR3 DNA that was read is TGTGCCAGCAGCGCCCCCAGCAATGAG.

About this clone itself: The read stops 3 residues short of the end of the CDR3; the missing end is completed from the germline J gene. The gene calls are TRBV6-4 and TRBJ2-4; the match to TRBD2 covers 7 bases. The CDR3 loop spans 16 amino acids. CDR1 is MRHNA, CDR2 SNTAGT, per germline. V shed 4 bases and J 1 base; nucleotides not matched to a gene: 7. The CDR3 reads CASSVSGGLAKNIQYF. The sequenced part of the CDR3 DNA is TGTGCCAGCAGTGTGTCGGGAGGACTTGCCAAAAACATT.

Note on this clone: The DNA ends 3 residues before the CDR3 does, and the rest of the CDR3 is filled in from the germline J gene. The chain employs TRBV5-1 and TRBJ2-3; TRBD2 matches at 12 bases. The length of the CDR3 is 16 residues. V lost 7 bases, J lost 7 bases, and 13 bases stayed unmatched. Germline-derived CDR1 and CDR2 are SGHRS and YFSETQ. Partial CDR3 DNA: TGCGCCAGCTACAAAACTAGCGGGGGGATAGGGAATACG. Translation: CASYKTSGGIGNT. The whole CDR3 sequence is CASYKTSGGIGNTQYF. Combining the CDR3 with reference TRBV5-1 and TRBJ2-3 gives the whole variable domain KAGVTQTPRYLIKTRGQQVTLSCSPISGHRSVSWYQQTPGQGLQFLFEYFSETQRNKGNFPGRFSGRQFSNSRSEMNVSTLELGDSALYLCASYKTSGGIGNTQYFGPGTRLTVL.